This record concerns one T cell receptor (beta chain) sequence. In its sample, this clonotype was seen a few times. What antigen it recognizes has not been identified. No much larger clonotype is one base removed from it; base qualities were not supplied. The data are from a study of T cells in Graves' hyperthyroidism and ophthalmopathy (dated by TCRdb to the late 2010s). Study-level background: Peripheral blood was collected at initial diagnosis, before any treatment. The 95 to 100 discovery patients were divided at random into training and test sets in a 7:3 ratio. To identify TCR V-J signatures that set the groups apart, the researchers used a discovery cohort of about a hundred patients, made up of some 41 with Graves' ophthalmopathy and some 55 with stable Graves' hyperthyroidism. Prospective prediction of ophthalmopathy was tested in an independent validation cohort consisting of fewer than 20 hyperthyroidism patients and some 17 patients who later progressed to ophthalmopathy. Following sampling, methimazole starting at 30 mg daily was given to hyperthyroidism patients, and high-dose intravenous methylprednisolone was given to ophthalmopathy patients. In several Graves' hyperthyroidism patients, the study also compared T-cell repertoires from thyroid tissue with T-cell repertoires from blood. The paper reports TCR Vbeta CDR3 sequencing of over 120 peripheral blood samples: around 41 ophthalmopathy, fewer than 80 hyperthyroidism and 17 progressor patients.

Stable Graves' hyperthyroidism was defined as the absence of progression to ophthalmopathy over 18 months of follow-up. Hyperthyroidism patients were newly diagnosed, with disease duration under 2 months, and aged 18 to 65 years. Patients with uncontrolled infections, other autoimmune diseases, pregnancy or lactation were excluded. Diagnoses relied on clinical symptoms, serum thyroxine and TRAb, thyroid ultrasound and orbital computed tomography. Ficoll-Paque density gradient centrifugation was used to isolate PBMCs from about 10 ml of fresh peripheral blood. Trizol reagent was used to extract total RNA, and RNA quality was then checked on an Agilent 2100 Bioanalyzer. V gives up 2 bases and J gives up 1 base, and the segment between their germline ends measures 17 bases. From cysteine to phenylalanine, the CDR3 is 16 amino acids long. Of the read, only the CDR3 DNA is kept; its 48 bases are in frame from base 1. In the germline V gene (reference sequence), CDR1 corresponds to GTSNPN and CDR2 to SVGIG.

The TCR beta CDR3 regions were amplified from RNA transcripts. A first-round RT-PCR of the TCR CDR3 used the HTBI primer set with the Qiagen OneStep RT-PCR kit. A second multiplex PCR round built the libraries, followed by size selection and purification. Sequencing of the libraries was done on an Illumina HiSeq2000 using paired-end 100 bp reads. As for the original processing: Raw data were processed with SOAPnuke, discarding reads with adapters, uncalled bases, mean Phred below 15, or no exact constant-primer or identifier match. High-quality paired reads were merged with COPE v1.2.5, and unique nucleotide sequences were defined as clonotypes. MiTCR v1.1 was used to align clonotypes to the IMGT TRBV, TRBD and TRBJ reference segments. Only V-J combinations with frequency above 0.0001, covering about 99% of repertoires, were analysed. A TCS score was defined as the ratio of F50 (clonal expansion) to E x V (chaos), with BLOSUM62-based TCRdist applied between CDR3 peptides within each V-J. Welch's t-statistics and random forest reduced roughly 500 V-J features to 10 to 15, which were used in a naive Bayes classifier (R e1071). Through fastp at Q25 and MiXCR, TCRdb rebuilt clones from the public reads, retaining in-frame beta chains. Records with the same CDR3 protein are collapsed into one entry carrying the most frequent genes and DNA. The V and J calls shown here were made by TCRdb, not taken from the authors' results. Present in this sample are approximately 400,000 distinct CDR3 sequences, more than 12% of which were seen just once. The top ten clonotypes cover approximately 30% of the sample.

Paper-wide results and their limitations: In cross-validation, a model built on a 13 V-J signature told ophthalmopathy apart from stable hyperthyroidism with under 90% sensitivity and roughly 81% specificity, and in testing the same model reached 80%/75%. In validation, the model predicted progression to ophthalmopathy a median of about 6.5 months before onset, with over 55% sensitivity and around 76% specificity. Most expanded thyroid clonotypes (frequency above 0.001) were also found in blood, which suggests that blood repertoires may mirror thyroid immune responses. Sample size was not statistically predetermined, and investigators were not blinded to group allocation.

This sequence uses TRBV30 and TRBJ1-1; matching of 5 bases hints at TRBD1 as the D gene. The clonotype was recovered from a woman in her 30s with Graves' hyperthyroidism. Sequenced: blood. The DNA sequence follows: TGTGCCTGGAGTTGGGATCCGGGACGGTGGAACACTGAAGCTTTCTTT. Its amino acids are CAWSWDPGRWNTEAFF.